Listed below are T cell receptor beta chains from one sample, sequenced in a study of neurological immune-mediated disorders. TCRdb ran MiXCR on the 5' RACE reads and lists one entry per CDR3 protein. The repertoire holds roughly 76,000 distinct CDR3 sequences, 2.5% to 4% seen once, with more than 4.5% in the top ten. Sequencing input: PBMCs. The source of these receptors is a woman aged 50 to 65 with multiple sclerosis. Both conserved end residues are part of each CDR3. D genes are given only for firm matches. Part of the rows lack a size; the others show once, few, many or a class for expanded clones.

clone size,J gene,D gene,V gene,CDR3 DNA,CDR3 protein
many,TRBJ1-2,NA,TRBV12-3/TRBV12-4,TGTGCCAGCAGTTTGGGGGGGGCGTATGGCTACACCTTC,CASSLGGAYGYTF
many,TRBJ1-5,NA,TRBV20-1,TGCAGTGCTAGCGAAATAACGAGGGATCAGCCCCAGCATTTT,CSASEITRDQPQHF
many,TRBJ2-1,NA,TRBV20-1,TGCAGTGCTAGAGGGTATTACAATGAGCAGTTCTTC,CSARGYYNEQFF
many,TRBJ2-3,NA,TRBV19,TGTGCCAGTAGAGGGGGACGTCGAAGCACAGATACGCAGTATTTT,CASRGGRRSTDTQYF
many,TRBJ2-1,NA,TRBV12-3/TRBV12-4,TGTGCCAGCAGTAGGGACCGACTAGGTCCCTCGGAGCAGTTCTTC,CASSRDRLGPSEQFF
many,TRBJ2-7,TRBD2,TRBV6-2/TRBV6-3,TGTGCCAGCGGCGTCCTAGCGGGAGTAGGACCCTACGAGCAGTACTTC,CASGVLAGVGPYEQYF
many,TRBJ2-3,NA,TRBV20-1,TGCAGTGCTAGGCCCGCGACGGCAGGGACAGATACGCAGTATTTT,CSARPATAGTDTQYF
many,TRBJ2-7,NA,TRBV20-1,TGCAGTGCTCAGGCCTCCAGAACCTACGAGCAGTACTTC,CSAQASRTYEQYF
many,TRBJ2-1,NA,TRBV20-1,TGCAGTGCGGAAAGTTACAATGAGCAGTTCTTC,CSAESYNEQFF
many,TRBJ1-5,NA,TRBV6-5,TGTGCCAGCAGTTACTTAGGGCAAAGTAATCAGCCCCAGCATTTT,CASSYLGQSNQPQHF
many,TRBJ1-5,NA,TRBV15,TGTGCCACCAGCAGAGATCGAAGTGGGGGACCGCGACTGGGCTATCAGCCCCAGCATTTT,CATSRDRSGGPRLGYQPQHF
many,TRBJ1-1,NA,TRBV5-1,TGCGCCAGCAGCGGATCTATGCTCCTCGGGGGAGCTTTCTTT,CASSGSMLLGGAFF
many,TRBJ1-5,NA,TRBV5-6,TGTGCCAGCAGCACACCTAATCAGCCCCAGCATTTT,CASSTPNQPQHF
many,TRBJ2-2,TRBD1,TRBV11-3,TGTGCCAGCAGCTTGGACAGGGCCGGGGAGCTGTTTTTT,CASSLDRAGELFF
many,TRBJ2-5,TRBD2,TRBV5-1,TGCGCCAGCAGCTTGGGAGCGGGAGGTGCCATGGAGACCCAGTACTTC,CASSLGAGGAMETQYF
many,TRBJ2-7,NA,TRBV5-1,TGCGCCAGCAGCTCCAAGGACCCCTACGAGCAGTACTTC,CASSSKDPYEQYF
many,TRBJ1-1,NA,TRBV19,TGTGCCAGTATTGCAGGTAACACTGAAGCTTTCTTT,CASIAGNTEAFF
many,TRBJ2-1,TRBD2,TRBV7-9,TGTGCCAGCAGCTCAGCGGGGGCCAACAATGAGCAGTTCTTC,CASSSAGANNEQFF
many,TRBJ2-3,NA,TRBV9,TGTGCCAGCAGCGTAGAAGGGGGGGCCGGGGGTACGCAGTATTTT,CASSVEGGAGGTQYF
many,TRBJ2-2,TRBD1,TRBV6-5,TGTGCCAGCACCCTACAGGGGGTGAGCACCGGGGAGCTGTTTTTT,CASTLQGVSTGELFF
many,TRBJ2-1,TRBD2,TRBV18,TGTGCCAGCTCAGACACTAGCGGGAGCTCCTACAATGAGCAGTTCTTC,CASSDTSGSSYNEQFF
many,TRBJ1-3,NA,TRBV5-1,TGCGCCAGCAGGGGAGTTAGCTCTGGAAACACCATATATTTT,CASRGVSSGNTIYF
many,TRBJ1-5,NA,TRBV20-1,TGCAGTGCTAGAGCCGACAGAAATAGCAATCAGCCCCAGCATTTT,CSARADRNSNQPQHF
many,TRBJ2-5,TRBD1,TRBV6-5,TGTGCCAGCGGAACAGGGGGACGGACCCAGTACTTC,CASGTGGRTQYF
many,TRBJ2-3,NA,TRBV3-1,TGTGCCAGCAGCCAAATAGATACGCAGTATTTT,CASSQIDTQYF
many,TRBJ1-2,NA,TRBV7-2,TGTGCCAGCAGCTTAGAAAACAGGAACTATGGCTACACCTTC,CASSLENRNYGYTF
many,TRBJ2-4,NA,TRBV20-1,TGCAGTGCTAGAGGGGACTTCTCGGCGGGTCTTGGCGGAATGAAACTAGCCAAAAACATTCAGTACTTC,CSARGDFSAGLGGMKLAKNIQYF
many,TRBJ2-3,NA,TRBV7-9,TGTGCCAGCAGCCCCGAAAAGGGGACAGATACGCAGTATTTT,CASSPEKGTDTQYF
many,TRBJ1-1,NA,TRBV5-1,TGCGCCAGCAGCTTGGACAGGTACCACACTGAAGCTTTCTTT,CASSLDRYHTEAFF
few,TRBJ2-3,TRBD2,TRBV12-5,TGTGCTAGTGGTTGGGGCCTCCGGCTAGCGGGAGGCACAGATACGCAGTATTTT,CASGWGLRLAGGTDTQYF
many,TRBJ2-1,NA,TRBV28,TGTGCCAGCAGCCCGGGACTTCCTTCCTACAATGAGCAGTTCTTC,CASSPGLPSYNEQFF
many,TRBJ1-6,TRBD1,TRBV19,TGTGCCAGTAGTACCGTCCCGGGACAGGGTTCACCCCTCCACTTT,CASSTVPGQGSPLHF
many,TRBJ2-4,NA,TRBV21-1,TGTGCAGCGATCCCGGGGAAGAACATTCAGTACTTC,CAAIPGKNIQYF
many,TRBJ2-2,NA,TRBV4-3,TGCGCCAGCAGGCGACAAAACACCGGGGAGCTGTTTTTT,CASRRQNTGELFF
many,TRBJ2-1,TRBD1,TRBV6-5,TGTGCCAGCAGATACCGGGACAGGGGTTTGAATGAGCAGTTCTTC,CASRYRDRGLNEQFF
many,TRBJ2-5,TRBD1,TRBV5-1,TGCGCCAGCAGCAATTCCGGGACAGGGAGCCAAGAGACCCAGTACTTC,CASSNSGTGSQETQYF
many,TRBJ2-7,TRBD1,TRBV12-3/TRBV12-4,TGTGCCAGCAGTCAAGACAGGGGATTCTACGAGCAGTACTTC,CASSQDRGFYEQYF
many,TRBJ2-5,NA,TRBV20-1,TGCAGTGCTAGAGTAGGAGAGACCCAGTACTTC,CSARVGETQYF
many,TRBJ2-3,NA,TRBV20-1,TGCAGTGCTAGAGATCCGCGGCGCACAGATACGCAGTATTTT,CSARDPRRTDTQYF
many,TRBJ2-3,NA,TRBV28,TGTGCCAGCAGCCCCTTGACTAGACCGTACACAGATACGCAGTATTTT,CASSPLTRPYTDTQYF
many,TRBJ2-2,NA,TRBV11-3,TGTGCCAGCAGCTTCACCGGTTTAAACACCGGGGAGCTGTTTTTT,CASSFTGLNTGELFF
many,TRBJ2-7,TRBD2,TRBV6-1,TGTGCCAGCAGTGAAAGAGATGTAACTAGCGGGAGTAGTGAGCAGTACTTC,CASSERDVTSGSSEQYF
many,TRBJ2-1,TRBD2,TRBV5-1,TGCGCCAGCAGCTTGGATCCAGCGGGGGCCTACAATGAGCAGTTCTTC,CASSLDPAGAYNEQFF
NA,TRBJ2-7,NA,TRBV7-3,TGTGCCAGCAGCCCCCCCGTAATCAGGGCATCCTACGAGCAGTACTTC,CASSPPVIRASYEQYF
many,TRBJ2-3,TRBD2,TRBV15,TGTGCCACCAGCAGAGATCAGCGGGGAGGCACAGATACGCAGTATTTT,CATSRDQRGGTDTQYF
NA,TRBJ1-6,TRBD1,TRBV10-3,TGTGCCATCAGTGATCCGACAGGGGCTGATTCAACCCTCAACTTT,CAISDPTGADSTLNF
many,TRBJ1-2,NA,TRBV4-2,TGTGCCAGCAGCCAAGATAAGGGGGGGCCCTATGGCTACACCTTC,CASSQDKGGPYGYTF
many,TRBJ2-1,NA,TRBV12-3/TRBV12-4,TGTGCCAGCAGCCTAACCGCAGGGTATGGCAATGAGCAGTTCTTC,CASSLTAGYGNEQFF
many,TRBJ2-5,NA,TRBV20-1,TGCAGTGCTAGATCCGGAGAGACCCAGTACTTC,CSARSGETQYF